A selection of T cell receptor beta chains follows, all from one sample in a study of CD8+CD57+ T cells in acquired aplastic anemia. TCRdb used MiXCR to reprocess the reads, holding one entry per CDR3 protein. Here the sample spans 200,000 to 250,000 distinct CDR3 sequences, roughly 35% being singletons. Input material: sorted CD4+, CD8+, or CD8+CD57+ T cells (not recorded which) from PBMCs. These receptors were obtained from a human donor in good health, serving as a control. Both conserved end residues are part of each CDR3. The D gene is left open where the match is weak. Size values are once, few and many counts, or a class for expanded clones, and some rows have none.

TRBD2,TRBV7-3,many,TRBJ2-1,TGTGCCAGCAGCTTAACGGGACTAGCGGGAGAGGCGGAGGAGCAGTTCTTC,CASSLTGLAGEAEEQFF
TRBD2,TRBV11-2,NA,TRBJ2-1,TGTGCCAGCAGCTCCGCCAGGACTAGCGGGGTACAGTTCTTC,CASSSARTSGVQFF
NA,TRBV2,many,TRBJ1-4,TGTGCCAGCAGTCAAACACGTTCGGTTTTCGAAAAACTGTTTTTT,CASSQTRSVFEKLFF
NA,TRBV2,NA,TRBJ1-6,TGTGCCAGCAGTGAGGGGGTTGGGGCCCTCCACTTT,CASSEGVGALHF
TRBD2,TRBV5-1,NA,TRBJ2-1,TGCGCCAGCAGACGCACTAGCGGGGGGGCCACCTACAATGAGCAGTTCTTC,CASRRTSGGATYNEQFF
NA,TRBV27,NA,TRBJ1-3,TGTGCCAGCAGTAAATTGAGCGGACCCAACTCTGGAAACACCATATATTTT,CASSKLSGPNSGNTIYF
NA,TRBV6-2/TRBV6-3,NA,TRBJ1-5,TGTGCCAGCAGTGGGGGCCAGGGTCAGCCCCAGCATTTT,CASSGGQGQPQHF
NA,TRBV10-2,NA,TRBJ2-7,TGCGCCAGCAGTGAGTCGAACGCAAGGCAGCACTTC,CASSESNARQHF
NA,TRBV9,NA,TRBJ1-2,TGTGCCAGCAGCGTAGCTGGCCTACTCTATGGCTACACCTTC,CASSVAGLLYGYTF
NA,TRBV19,many,TRBJ2-2,TGTGCCAGTCTGGGGAGCGCGAACACCGGGGAGCTGTTTTTT,CASLGSANTGELFF
NA,TRBV30,once,TRBJ1-6,TGTGCCTGGAGCCTCACAGGGTTAGGATCACCCCTCCACTTT,CAWSLTGLGSPLHF
NA,TRBV6-1,NA,TRBJ1-6,TGTGCCAGCAGGGTTAGGAGCTCCTATAATTCACCCCTCCACTTT,CASRVRSSYNSPLHF
TRBD1,TRBV3-1,few,TRBJ1-2,TGTGCCAGCAGCTGGCGCCGGGACAGGGGGCGAAGTCTCTATGGCTACACCTTC,CASSWRRDRGRSLYGYTF
TRBD2,TRBV5-8,many,TRBJ2-3,TGTGCCAGCAGCTGGGAGGGAACGCAGTATTTT,CASSWEGTQYF